The source of this TCR beta chain is a study of cytomegalovirus exposure and HLA in healthy donors. Study-level points and caveats: Through in vitro validation, a few CMV-associated chains were shown to be specific for CMV antigens.

Generated by immunoSEQ multiplex PCR, the TCRdb table keeps only in-frame clones and is missing some. The table lists about 220,000 clones, around 90% of them singletons. This CDR3 has 17 residues. Between the trimmed V and J ends, which lost 5 bases and 0 bases, there was a span of 19 bases. CDR1 is LNHDA, CDR2 SQIVND, per germline (reference sequence). As for this clone: Antigen unknown.

J is TRBJ1-1 and V is TRBV19, with a possible D match to TRBD1 (6 bases). This receptor was obtained from a woman between 18 and 29 years old in good health and CMV-seronegative. Material for sequencing was PBMCs. The CDR3 spells CASSYGGHSTMNTEAFF. The CDR3 DNA reads TGTGCCAGTAGTTATGGGGGCCACTCCACCATGAACACTGAAGCTTTCTTT.